This T cell receptor (beta chain) was observed in a study of shared clonotypes between healthy human individuals. Sequencing used immunoSEQ multiplex PCR; TCRdb keeps in-frame clones, though not all of them. The sample carries 2 million to 2.5 million clones, roughly 91% recorded once. Naive CD8 cells lacked CD45RO and underwent positive selection for CCR7, leaving out terminally differentiated effector memory CD45RA+ cells. Each of the donors was a healthy adult who was HIV-negative and had not had a recent acute infection or vaccination. Nashville, Tennessee was home to all donors, who were Caucasian adults. For this clone: Its matching antigen is unknown.

Study-level points and caveats: Non-shared clonotypes were found to have lower generation probabilities than the clonotypes that were shared by all four of the sorted-subset donors.

The CDR3 is 15 amino acids. Germline CDR1 reads LGHNA; CDR2 reads YSLEER. With 4 bases clipped from V and 4 bases from J, the junction kept 4 bases outside the gene matches. The TCR comes from a man younger than 35 in good health. Some clones in this sample may be carry-over from other donors' samples. V is TRBV4-3 and J is TRBJ2-7; 13 bases line up with TRBD2. Sequenced sample: naive CD8+ T cells from PBMCs. CDR3 amino acids: CASSPGLAGKYEQYF. The CDR3 coding sequence is TGCGCCAGCAGCCCGGGACTAGCGGGAAAGTACGAGCAGTACTTC.